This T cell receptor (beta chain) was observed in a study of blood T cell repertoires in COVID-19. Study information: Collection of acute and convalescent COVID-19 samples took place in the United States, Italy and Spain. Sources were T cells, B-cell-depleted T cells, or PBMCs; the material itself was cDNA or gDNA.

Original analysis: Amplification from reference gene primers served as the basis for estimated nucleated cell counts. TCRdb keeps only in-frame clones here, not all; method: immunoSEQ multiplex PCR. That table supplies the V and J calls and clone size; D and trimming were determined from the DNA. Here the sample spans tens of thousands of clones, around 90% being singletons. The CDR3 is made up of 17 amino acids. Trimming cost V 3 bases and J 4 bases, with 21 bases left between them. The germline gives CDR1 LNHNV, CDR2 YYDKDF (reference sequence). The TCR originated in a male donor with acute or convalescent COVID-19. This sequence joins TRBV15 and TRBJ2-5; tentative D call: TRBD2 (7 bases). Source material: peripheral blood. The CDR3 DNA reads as TGTGCCACCAGCAGGCCCCCTGGGGGGGGGCAGGGAGAGACCCAGTACTTC. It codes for CATSRPPGGGQGETQYF.